The clone carrying this T cell receptor beta chain was observed a single time. These data come from a study of blood T cell repertoires in COVID-19. CDR3 length: 12 amino acids. V was cut by 3 bases and J by 6 bases, with 12 bases left in between. Germline CDR1 DFQATT, CDR2 SNEGSKA (reference sequence). The data were produced by immunoSEQ multiplex PCR, yet TCRdb's version contains in-frame clones alone and is incomplete. The profile covers roughly 140,000 clones, with approximately 80% appearing a single time and around 7.2% taken by the ten largest. The sample was peripheral blood. The chain uses TRBV20-1 and TRBJ2-7; no firm D call. This sequence was found in a woman between 45 and 60 years old in a cohort sampled during active or convalescent COVID-19. The CDR3 reads CSASDDSREQYF. CDR3 DNA: TGCAGTGCTAGTGATGACTCTCGCGAGCAGTACTTC.